Each of the 31 T cell receptor beta chains below was sequenced from the same sample in a study of a mutant IDH1 vaccine in newly diagnosed glioma. Some clones are missing from TCRdb's copy, which holds only in-frame ones; the method was immunoSEQ multiplex PCR. The sample records tens of thousands of clones, about 85% being singletons. The time point was: baseline, week 1 (first vaccination visit). Specified treatment: pre-vaccination baseline after standard-of-care therapy. The sequenced sample was PBMCs, obtained from a glioma patient treated with radiotherapy, temozolomide or both. Receptors were obtained from a man aged 40-49 years with glioma.

The CDR3 coding sequence is TGCGCCAGCAGCAGGGGGACAGGGGAAAATTCACCCCTCCACTTT. Amino acids: CASSRGTGENSPLHF. The V call is TRBV5-1, the J call TRBJ1-6, with 10 positions matching TRBD1. This CDR3 spans 15 amino acids. Germline lookup yields CDR1 SGHRS and CDR2 YFSETQ. V trimming: 4 bases; J trimming: 7 bases; junction bases outside the gene matches: 5.

V is TRBV6-5 and J is TRBJ2-7; TRBD2 aligns across 12 bases. Germline V gives CDR1 MNHEY, CDR2 SVGAGI. The CDR3 extends over 15 amino acids. V was pared by 4 bases and J by 4 bases, with 5 bases of the junction left unmatched. CDR3 amino acids: CASSSGLAGRYEQYF. The CDR3 DNA sequence: TGTGCCAGCAGTTCCGGACTAGCGGGAAGGTACGAGCAGTACTTC.

In its sample, this clone was seen a few times. V usage is TRBV11-2 and J usage is TRBJ1-1, with D unresolved. Germline-derived CDR1 and CDR2 are SGHAT and FQNNGV. V gave up 1 base and J gave up 1 base, with 10 bases separating them. The CDR3 totals 15 residues. The CDR3 DNA sequence: TGTGCCAGCAGCTTAGTAGGGCTGGGGAACACTGAAGCTTTCTTT. This sequence encodes CASSLVGLGNTEAFF. Based on the CDR3 plus reference TRBV11-2 and TRBJ1-1, the full variable domain is EAGVAQSPRYKIIEKRQSVAFWCNPISGHATLYWYQQILGQGPKLLIQFQNNGVVDDSQLPKDRFSAERLKGVDSTLKIQPAKLEDSAVYLCASSLVGLGNTEAFFGQGTRLTVV.

CDR3 in DNA: TGTGCCAGTAGTATAACGACATCGTTTTCACCCCAGCATTTT. Protein: CASSITTSFSPQHF. The chain uses TRBV19 and TRBJ1-5; D is uncertain. Germline-derived CDR1 and CDR2 are LNHDA and SQIVND (reference sequence). The V end lost 2 bases, the J end lost 10 bases, and 15 bases lay between the germline ends. The CDR3 sequence is 14 residues long.

The CDR3 DNA reads TGTGCCAGCAGAATCTCAACAGGGGGCTATGGCTACACCTTC. It specifies CASRISTGGYGYTF. The rearrangement joins TRBV27 to TRBJ1-2; 8 positions match TRBD1. Germline CDR1 is MNHEY and CDR2 is SMNVEV (reference sequence). This CDR3 contains 14 residues. Losses at the gene ends were 6 bases for V and 4 bases for J; bases not matched to a gene: 7.

The chain links TRBV5-1 to TRBJ1-4; TRBD1 is a possible D gene (5 bases). The CDR3 covers 15 residues. Germline CDR1 SGHRS, CDR2 YFSETQ. The V end lost 0 bases, the J end lost 3 bases, and 9 bases lay between the germline ends. The CDR3 DNA reads as TGCGCCAGCAGCTTGGGCGGGACGCCTAATGAAAAACTGTTTTTT. It specifies CASSLGGTPNEKLFF.

This clone is classed as medium-sized. V usage is TRBV9 and J usage is TRBJ2-2, with no clear D. The CDR3 has 12 residues. CDR1 SGDLS and CDR2 YYNGEE come from the germline V gene. The V gene lost 4 bases and the J gene lost 2 bases, with 3 bases spanning the gap. CDR3 sequence: CASSHNTGELFF. CDR3 bases: TGTGCCAGCAGCCATAACACCGGGGAGCTGTTTTTT.

V usage is TRBV29-1 and J usage is TRBJ1-5, with D possibly matching TRBD1 (6 bases). The CDR3 totals 12 residues. Germline assignment: CDR1 SQVTM and CDR2 ANQGSEA. V was pared by 6 bases and J by 4 bases, with 10 bases between. The CDR3 reads CSVLTGNQPQHF. The CDR3 DNA follows: TGCAGCGTACTAACAGGGAATCAGCCCCAGCATTTT.

The J gene is TRBJ2-7, the V gene TRBV6-1, with D maybe TRBD2 (5 bases). Between the trimmed V and J ends, which lost 0 bases and 9 bases, there was a span of 12 bases. The CDR3 runs to 13 residues. CDR1 is MNHNS and CDR2 is SASEGT in the germline V gene. The DNA for the CDR3 is TGTGCCAGCAGTGAAGCGCACGGGAATGGGCAGTACGTC. Translating gives CASSEAHGNGQYV.

CDR3 sequence (DNA): TGTGCCAGCAGTGTTCGGCAGGGCAAAAGCGAGCAGTACTTC. Translated: CASSVRQGKSEQYF. The chain carries TRBV2 and TRBJ2-7; D perhaps matches TRBD1 (5 bases). Trimming took 4 bases from V and 6 from J, leaving 16 bases between them. Germline V gives CDR1 SNHLY, CDR2 FYNNEI. The CDR3 sequence is 14 residues long.

The CDR3 DNA reads as TGCAGCGCCCTACGGGGGCCAAATGAGCAGTTCTTC. Protein product: CSALRGPNEQFF. This rearrangement joins TRBV29-1 to TRBJ2-1, with D possibly called TRBD1 or TRBD2 (6 bases each). Germline CDR1 SQVTM, CDR2 ANQGSEA. The CDR3 length is 12 residues. V was trimmed by 7 bases and J by 7 bases, leaving 14 bases between them.

The chain is built from TRBV25-1 and TRBJ1-1; D unclear. V lost 1 base and J lost 3, with 12 bases in between. This CDR3 contains 15 residues. CDR1 is MGHDK and CDR2 is SYGVNS in the germline V gene. The CDR3 region is CASSEFGGLYTEAFF. CDR3 in DNA: TGTGCCAGCAGTGAATTCGGTGGCCTTTACACTGAAGCTTTCTTT.

This chain uses TRBV27 with TRBJ2-7; D is perhaps TRBD2 (5 bases). Per the germline V gene, CDR1 is MNHEY and CDR2 is SMNVEV (reference sequence). The CDR3 spans 14 residues. The V and J ends lost 5 bases and 9 bases respectively, with 20 bases between them. CDR3 bases: TGTGCCAGCAGTGAGTGGGTTCCGGGATATGGGCAGTACGTC. This codes for CASSEWVPGYGQYV.

The chain combines TRBV30 with TRBJ1-2; D gene uncertain. The germline V gene has CDR1 GTSNPN and CDR2 SVGIG (reference sequence). CDR3 size: 12 residues. V lost 2 bases and J lost 4, with 8 bases in between. Here the CDR3 reads CAWSPGSYGYTF. In DNA form, the CDR3 reads TGTGCCTGGAGTCCTGGGAGCTATGGCTACACCTTC. Full variable domain (remainder filled in from reference TRBV30 and TRBJ1-2): SQTIHQWPATLVQPVGSPLSLECTVEGTSNPNLYWYRQAAGRGLQLLFYSVGIGQISSEVPQNLSASRPQDRQFILSSKKLLLSDSGFYLCAWSPGSYGYTFGSGTRLTVV.

The chain recombines TRBV5-6 with TRBJ1-2; TRBD1 matches 9 bases. The V gene end was trimmed by 4 bases and the J gene end by 8 bases; junction bases not matched to a gene: 6. This CDR3 is built from 13 residues. Germline CDR1 SGHDT, CDR2 YYEEEE. This CDR3 reads CASSRDRARGYTF. The CDR3 DNA follows: TGTGCCAGCAGCCGGGACAGGGCCAGAGGCTACACCTTC.

This sequence joins TRBV4-2 and TRBJ2-7, with D perhaps matching TRBD1 or TRBD2 (6 bases each). Germline-derived CDR1 and CDR2 are LGHNA and YNFKEQ. This CDR3 is built from 13 residues. The V gene lost 1 base and the J gene lost 6 bases, with 10 bases spanning the gap. Here the CDR3 DNA reads TGTGCCAGCAGCCAAGGGGGGGCTCCCGAGCAGTACTTC. Its protein product is CASSQGGAPEQYF.

The V and J genes are TRBV5-5 and TRBJ2-1; possibly TRBD1 for D (8 bases). Trimming took 3 bases from V and 3 from J, leaving 13 bases between them. This CDR3 is built from 15 residues. CDR1 is SGHKS and CDR2 is YYEKEE in the germline V gene (reference sequence). The CDR3 nucleotides read TGTGCCAGCAGCTCACAGGGGGGGGACTACAATGAGCAGTTCTTC. Residues: CASSSQGGDYNEQFF.

The chain employs TRBV4-1 and TRBJ2-5, with D perhaps assigned TRBD1 or TRBD2 (5 bases each). Looked up from germline, CDR1 is MGHRA and CDR2 is YSYEKL. This CDR3 spans 15 amino acids. V shed 1 base and J shed 4 bases, with 13 bases lying between them. CDR3 loop: CASSQVEGWGETQYF. The DNA of the CDR3 is TGCGCCAGCAGCCAAGTTGAGGGGTGGGGAGAGACCCAGTACTTC.

The chain is built from TRBV5-4 and TRBJ1-5; perhaps TRBD1 as D (6 bases). CDR1 is SGHNT, CDR2 YYREEE, per germline (reference sequence). CDR3 length equals 15 residues. Trimming took off 2 bases at V and 4 bases at J, with 13 bases between the two ends. Here the CDR3 DNA reads TGTGCCAGCAGCTTTGGGGGGGGCAGGAATCAGCCCCAGCATTTT. This encodes CASSFGGGRNQPQHF.

The J gene is TRBJ1-1, the V gene TRBV4-3, with a weak D call TRBD1 (6 bases). V was cut by 3 bases and J by 1 base, with 9 bases left in between. CDR3 length: 14 amino acids. The germline V gene encodes CDR1 LGHNA and CDR2 YSLEER. CDR3 sequence (DNA): TGCGCCAGCAGCCAGATGGACAGGAACACTGAAGCTTTCTTT. Translated, it gives CASSQMDRNTEAFF.

V gene TRBV10-3 combines with J gene TRBJ2-1; 9 positions match TRBD1. Germline CDR1 is ENHRY and CDR2 is SYGVKD. CDR3 length equals 14 residues. V was clipped by 8 bases and J by 8 bases; unmatched bases: 10. CDR3 residues: CAISPRDRVDEQFF. CDR3 sequence (DNA): TGTGCCATCTCGCCCCGGGACAGGGTCGATGAGCAGTTCTTC.

The J gene is TRBJ2-1, the V gene TRBV5-1; TRBD2 agrees at 8 bases. The CDR3 length is 14 residues. The germline CDR1 and CDR2 sequences are SGHRS and YFSETQ. Trimming cost V 4 bases and J 7 bases; bases outside gene matches: 7. CDR3 region: CASSTGLATNEQFF. CDR3 bases: TGCGCCAGCAGCACAGGACTAGCAACGAATGAGCAGTTCTTC.

This chain joins TRBV29-1 and TRBJ1-1, with 10 positions matching TRBD1. The V gene's germline CDR1 is SQVTM and CDR2 ANQGSEA. The CDR3 covers 14 residues. With 7 bases clipped from V and 5 bases from J, the junction kept 10 bases outside the gene matches. The CDR3 reads CSGGGQGGGTEAFF. In nucleotides, the CDR3 is TGCAGCGGGGGAGGACAGGGGGGTGGGACTGAAGCTTTCTTT.

The chain couples TRBV30 to TRBJ2-5; D not certain. Germline assignment: CDR1 GTSNPN and CDR2 SVGIG (reference sequence). The length of the CDR3 is 16 residues. Trimming pared 1 base from V and 0 bases from J, leaving 15 bases between. CDR3 loop: CAWSAPLTQYQETQYF. The CDR3 DNA reads TGTGCCTGGAGTGCCCCTTTGACACAGTACCAAGAGACCCAGTACTTC.

This clone was seen once. The chain couples TRBV4-3 to TRBJ2-7; D unresolved. Germline CDR1 reads LGHNA; CDR2 reads YSLEER. This CDR3 is 17 amino acids long. The V end lost 1 base, the J end lost 5 bases, and 21 bases lay between the germline ends. The CDR3 loop reads CASSQALTWAQWDEQYF. The CDR3, as DNA: TGCGCCAGCAGCCAAGCCCTTACCTGGGCCCAGTGGGACGAGCAGTACTTC.

The CDR3 loop is CASSGGQLTGELFF. CDR3 bases: TGTGCCAGCAGTGGGGGACAGCTCACCGGGGAGCTGTTTTTT. The V gene is TRBV25-1, the J gene TRBJ2-2; TRBD1 matches 7 bases. V was pared by 4 bases and J by 4 bases, with 3 bases of the junction left unmatched. The CDR3 has 14 residues. Germline V lookup: CDR1 MGHDK, CDR2 SYGVNS.

J is TRBJ2-1 and V is TRBV28, with TRBD2 as a possible D gene (5 bases). This CDR3 region has 12 residues. The germline gives CDR1 MDHEN, CDR2 SYDVKM. Trimming took 5 bases from V and 14 from J, leaving 16 bases between them. The CDR3 protein is CASSPTTDLEFF. The CDR3 DNA follows: TGTGCCAGCAGTCCGACTACCGACTTGGAGTTCTTC.

This clone was seen once. The chain links TRBV19 to TRBJ1-1; D gene unclear. CDR1 LNHDA and CDR2 SQIVND come from the germline V gene (reference sequence). CDR3 length: 13 amino acids. V was shortened by 6 bases and J by 1 base, with 9 bases between the two germline ends. CDR3 region: CASRHWRNTEAFF. The CDR3 DNA sequence: TGTGCCAGTAGACACTGGAGGAACACTGAAGCTTTCTTT.

V is TRBV4-2 and J is TRBJ2-7; D remains unclear. There are 15 residues in the CDR3. Per germline, CDR1 LGHNA and CDR2 YNFKEQ. V gave up 1 base and J gave up 6 bases, with 16 bases separating them. The CDR3 DNA is TGTGCCAGCAGCCAAGTTTACGAGGTATCTGGCGAGCAGTACTTC. The encoded protein is CASSQVYEVSGEQYF.

The chain has TRBV2 and TRBJ2-7; D gene uncertain. V was pared by 0 bases and J by 4 bases, with 13 bases between. CDR1 and CDR2 from the germline V gene are SNHLY and FYNNEI. The CDR3 has 15 residues. The CDR3 region has the DNA TGTGCCAGCAGTGAAGCGAGTTGGTTTCGATACGAGCAGTACTTC. Translating it yields CASSEASWFRYEQYF.

This rearrangement joins TRBV4-3 to TRBJ1-2; D gene unclear. The CDR3 runs 15 residues. Germline values: CDR1 LGHNA, CDR2 YSLEER. V was pared by 2 bases and J by 8 bases, with 18 bases between. DNA for the CDR3: TGCGCCAGCAGCCAATTCCGAGAGGGAAGCTGGGGCTACACCTTC. Translated, it gives CASSQFREGSWGYTF.